This T cell receptor (beta chain) was observed in a study of blood T cell repertoires in COVID-19. Study in general: Material from acute and convalescent COVID-19 was sourced from the United States, Italy and Spain. T cells, B-cell-depleted T cells, or PBMCs supplied cDNA or gDNA.

Germline lookup yields CDR1 KGHSH and CDR2 LQKENI. V dropped 4 bases and J dropped 0 bases, with 10 bases sitting between them. The CDR3 extends over 15 amino acids. The sample holds a few counts of this clone. Per the study methods: It was from reference gene primer amplification that nucleated cell counts were estimated. TCRdb keeps only in-frame clones here, not all; method: immunoSEQ multiplex PCR. The V and J calls and clone size come from that table; D and trimming were worked out from the DNA. The sample lists some 110,000 clones, about 80% occurring once. The V and J genes are TRBV18 and TRBJ1-3; weak D call: TRBD1 (6 bases). Sequencing input: peripheral blood. The receptor's source is a man aged 70-80 years with acute or convalescent COVID-19. The CDR3 DNA sequence: TGTGCCAGCTCACTCGGGGACATCTCTGGAAACACCATATATTTT. Encoded protein: CASSLGDISGNTIYF.